This is a list of T cell receptor beta chains from one sample in a study of regulatory T cells in long-lasting Graves disease. From the multiplex PCR reads, TCRdb called clonotypes with MiXCR, one entry per CDR3 protein. The profile shows 350,000 to 450,000 distinct CDR3 sequences, 21% of them singletons. Sequences were derived from peripheral blood mononuclear cells (PBMCs), sampled when the disease was refractory, from a patient treated with antithyroid drugs. The source of these receptors is a female donor with Graves disease. Both conserved end residues are part of each CDR3. A D gene is named only where the DNA matches it firmly. Clone size is not always given. Where it is, it says once, few, many or a class for expanded clones.

V,D,J,size,DNA,CDR3
TRBV2,NA,TRBJ1-5,NA,TGTGCCAGCAGAGGGACCTACTTAGGCAATCAGCCCCAGCATTTT,CASRGTYLGNQPQHF
TRBV15,TRBD2,TRBJ2-3,few,TGTGCCACCAGCAGAGATCTGGTGGCGGGGGAGGGCCTGGCAGATACGCAGTATTTT,CATSRDLVAGEGLADTQYF
TRBV6-1,NA,TRBJ2-7,many,TGTGCCAGCAGTCCCCTGGGGGCCTTAGAGCAGTACTTC,CASSPLGALEQYF
TRBV6-1,NA,TRBJ2-7,NA,TGTGCCAGCAGGATATCTCTAGCGAGGTACGAGCAGTACTTC,CASRISLARYEQYF
TRBV3-1,TRBD2,TRBJ2-3,NA,TGTGCCAGCAGCCAAGCGGGACTAGCTAGCACAGATACGCAGTATTTT,CASSQAGLASTDTQYF
TRBV12-3/TRBV12-4,TRBD2,TRBJ2-5,many,TGTGCCAGCAGTTCCTATTGGAGTAGCGGGAAACAAGAGACCCAGTACTTC,CASSSYWSSGKQETQYF
TRBV13,TRBD2,TRBJ2-1,NA,TGTGCCAGCAGCTTATTAGAGGGGAGGACTAGCGGGGTAGGGGATGAGCAGTTCTTC,CASSLLEGRTSGVGDEQFF
TRBV6-2/TRBV6-3,TRBD1,TRBJ1-5,NA,TGTGCCAGCAGTTACCGGAGGGACAGGATTTTTAGCAATCAGCCCCAGCATTTT,CASSYRRDRIFSNQPQHF
TRBV9,TRBD1,TRBJ1-4,NA,TGTGCCAGCAGCGTAGGGGACAGCGCGTCTGAAAAACTGTTTTTT,CASSVGDSASEKLFF
TRBV7-2,TRBD1,TRBJ1-2,many,TGTGCCAGCAGCTTACAGGGGGCTGACTATGGCTACACCTTC,CASSLQGADYGYTF
TRBV7-9,TRBD1,TRBJ1-6,NA,TGTGCCAGCAGCGCAGCGACAGGGGGCCTCTCACCCCTCCACTTT,CASSAATGGLSPLHF
TRBV19,NA,TRBJ2-5,few,TGTGCCAGTAGTCGGGGGCAGCTTCAAGAGACCCAGTACTTC,CASSRGQLQETQYF
TRBV28,NA,TRBJ1-6,many,TGTGCCAGCAGCCAGAATTCACCCCTCCACTTT,CASSQNSPLHF
TRBV20-1,NA,TRBJ1-2,few,TGCAGTGCTAGAGATGGGGGCTCTAACTATGGCTACACCTTC,CSARDGGSNYGYTF
TRBV6-5,NA,TRBJ2-7,many,TGTGCCAGCAGTTACTCCCTACTAGCTTTCGAGCAGTACTTC,CASSYSLLAFEQYF
TRBV6-1,NA,TRBJ2-1,few,TGTGCCAGCAGTCCGGGAAGGTTCGGGAATGAGCAGTTCTTC,CASSPGRFGNEQFF
TRBV5-5,NA,TRBJ2-7,few,TGTGCCAGCAGCTCCTTCCTGTGGTGGGAAAGCTCCTACGAGCAGTACTTC,CASSSFLWWESSYEQYF
TRBV5-1,NA,TRBJ2-5,few,TGCGCCAGCAGCCCGGTAGGCCCATCGGGAGAGACCCAGTACTTC,CASSPVGPSGETQYF
TRBV20-1,NA,TRBJ2-7,NA,TGCAGTGCTACCGACCGGGGCGAGCAGTACTTC,CSATDRGEQYF
TRBV10-3,NA,TRBJ2-2,many,TGTGCCATCAGTGAGCGGGGAACGAACACCGGGGAGCTGTTTTTT,CAISERGTNTGELFF